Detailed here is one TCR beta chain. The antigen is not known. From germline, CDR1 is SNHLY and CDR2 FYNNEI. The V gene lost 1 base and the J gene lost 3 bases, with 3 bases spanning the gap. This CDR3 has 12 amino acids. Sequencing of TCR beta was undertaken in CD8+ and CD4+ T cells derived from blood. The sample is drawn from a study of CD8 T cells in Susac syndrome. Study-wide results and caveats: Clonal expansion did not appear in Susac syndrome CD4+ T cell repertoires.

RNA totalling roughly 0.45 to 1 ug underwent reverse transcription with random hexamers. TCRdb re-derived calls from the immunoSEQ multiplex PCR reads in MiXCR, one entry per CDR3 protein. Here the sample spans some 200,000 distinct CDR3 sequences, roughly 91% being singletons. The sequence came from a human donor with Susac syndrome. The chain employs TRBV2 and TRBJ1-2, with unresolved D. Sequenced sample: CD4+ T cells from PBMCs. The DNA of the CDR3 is TGTGCCAGCAGTGAAGTAGACTATGGCTACACCTTC. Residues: CASSEVDYGYTF.